This T cell receptor beta chain stems from a study of T cell responses to AZD1222 COVID-19 vaccine. The germline V gene encodes CDR1 MGHRA and CDR2 YSYEKL. The CDR3 consists of 17 residues. V lost 4 bases to trimming and J lost 1 base; unmatched junction nucleotides: 13. Sequenced by immunoSEQ multiplex PCR; TCRdb stores in-frame clones only, minus some. The sample lists some 190,000 clones, about 91% seen once, with over 6% in the top ten. Remarks on this clone: Its antigen remains unidentified.

Study observations and caveats: Only five to seven individuals given AZD1222 were seropositive at baseline. Donors were mostly white British, more females; clonal diversity possibly underestimated. Spike-specific TCR breadth rose after two AZD1222 doses, and depth rose as well. With dominance at 160-218 and 743-854, vaccine-associated CD4 TCRs spanned spike.

Sequencing used peripheral blood, obtained on day 0 of AZD1222 vaccination. This clonotype was sampled from an adult in good health. V is TRBV4-1 and J is TRBJ2-7; TRBD2 matches 7 bases. The CDR3 DNA reads as TGCGCCAGCAGCCGCACCGAGGGGCGCGGGGGATCCTACGAGCAGTACTTC. Amino acid sequence: CASSRTEGRGGSYEQYF.